The following is a T cell receptor beta chain sequence with its context. CDR3 length equals 16 residues. Germline V CDR1 and CDR2: SGHTA, FQGTGA. The ends lost 4 bases at V and 6 bases at J; junction bases unmatched: 10. This record comes from a study of technical replicates of blood from a few donors. Method: immunoSEQ multiplex PCR; TCRdb's copy keeps in-frame clones and lacks some. Of approximately 94,000 clones listed, almost 97% are singletons. This TCR came from a human donor in good health. Sequencing was performed on T cells isolated from PBMCs. This chain links TRBV7-3 with TRBJ2-3; 10 positions agree with TRBD2. This CDR3 is CASSSPSGSIRDTQYF. The CDR3 bases are TGTGCCAGCAGCTCACCTAGCGGGAGCATTCGCGATACGCAGTATTTT.